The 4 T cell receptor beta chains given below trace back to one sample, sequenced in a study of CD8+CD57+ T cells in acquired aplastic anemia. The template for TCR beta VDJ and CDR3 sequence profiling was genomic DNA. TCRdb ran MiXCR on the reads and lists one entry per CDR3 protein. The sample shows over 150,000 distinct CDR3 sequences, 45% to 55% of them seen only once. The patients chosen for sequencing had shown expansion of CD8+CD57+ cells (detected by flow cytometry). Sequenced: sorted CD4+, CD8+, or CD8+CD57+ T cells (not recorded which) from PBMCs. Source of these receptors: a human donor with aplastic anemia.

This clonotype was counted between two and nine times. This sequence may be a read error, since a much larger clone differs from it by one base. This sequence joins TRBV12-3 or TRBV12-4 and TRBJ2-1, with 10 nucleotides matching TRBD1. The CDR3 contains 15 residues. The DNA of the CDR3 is TGTGCCAGCAGGTCGGGACAGGGGTCTTACAATGAGCAGTGCTTC. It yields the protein CASRSGQGSYNEQCF.

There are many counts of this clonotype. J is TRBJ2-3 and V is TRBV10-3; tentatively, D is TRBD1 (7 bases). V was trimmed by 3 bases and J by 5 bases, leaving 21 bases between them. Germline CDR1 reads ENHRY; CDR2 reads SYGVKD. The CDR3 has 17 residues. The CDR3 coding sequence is TGTGCCATCAGTGAACCGGAGGGGGCCCCATCTGGAGATACGCAGTATTTT. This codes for CAISEPEGAPSGDTQYF.

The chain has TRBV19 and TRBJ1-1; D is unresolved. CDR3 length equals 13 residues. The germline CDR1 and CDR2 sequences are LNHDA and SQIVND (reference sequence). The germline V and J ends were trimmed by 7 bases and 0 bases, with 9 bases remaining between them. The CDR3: CASKGGLNTEAFF. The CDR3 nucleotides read TGTGCCAGTAAAGGAGGGTTGAACACTGAAGCTTTCTTT.

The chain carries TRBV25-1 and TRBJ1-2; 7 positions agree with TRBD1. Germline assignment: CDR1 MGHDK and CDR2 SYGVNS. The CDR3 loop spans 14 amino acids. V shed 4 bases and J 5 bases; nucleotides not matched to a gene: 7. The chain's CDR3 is CASSVMTGSYGYTF. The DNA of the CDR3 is TGTGCCAGCAGTGTTATGACAGGGTCTTATGGCTACACCTTC.